Listed below are T cell receptor beta chains from one sample, sequenced in a study of identifying expanded T cells in peripheral blood. Clones were read by immunoSEQ multiplex PCR, and TCRdb kept only the in-frame ones, dropping some. The sample contains 85,000 to 100,000 clones, around 88% of which appear only once. What was sequenced was blood. The receptors derive from a person aged 18-70 years in good health. Both conserved end residues are part of each CDR3. A D gene is named only where the DNA matches it firmly. Not every row has a clone size; where given, it reads once, few, many or a size class.

clone_size	j_call	d_call	v_call	cdr3_aa	cdr3_nt
NA	TRBJ2-5	NA	TRBV10-1	CASSEKRGTQYF	TGCGCCAGCAGTGAAAAGAGGGGGACCCAGTACTTC
NA	TRBJ2-1	NA	TRBV5-4	CASSLGFYNEQFF	TGTGCCAGCAGCTTGGGGTTCTACAATGAGCAGTTCTTC
NA	TRBJ2-1	TRBD2	TRBV5-4	CASSQLAGGRDEQFF	TGTGCCAGCAGCCAGCTAGCGGGGGGTCGAGATGAGCAGTTCTTC
once	TRBJ1-4	NA	TRBV6-1	CASREGRSWGVEKLFF	TGTGCCAGCAGGGAAGGGCGGTCGTGGGGGGTCGAAAAACTGTTTTTT
NA	TRBJ1-1	NA	TRBV27	CASLGRGTEAFF	TGTGCCAGCCTGGGAAGGGGAACTGAAGCTTTCTTT
few	TRBJ2-1	TRBD2	TRBV6-1	CASTLRGAHNEQFF	TGTGCCAGCACCTTGCGGGGGGCCCACAATGAGCAGTTCTTC
NA	TRBJ2-5	NA	TRBV19	CASSMFVGGIQETQYF	TGTGCCAGTAGTATGTTCGTCGGCGGGATCCAAGAGACCCAGTACTTC
NA	TRBJ2-2	TRBD2	TRBV4-2	CASSLSGGAPVGELFF	TGTGCCAGCAGCCTTAGCGGGGGGGCCCCCGTCGGGGAGCTGTTTTTT
NA	TRBJ2-6	NA	TRBV19	CASSKDFAGANVLTF	TGTGCCAGTAGTAAGGACTTCGCTGGGGCCAACGTCCTGACTTTC
NA	TRBJ2-3	TRBD2	TRBV18	CASSPLPGTTLGDTQYF	TGTGCCAGCTCACCACTTCCGGGGACTACCCTCGGAGATACGCAGTATTTT
NA	TRBJ1-1	NA	TRBV5-1	CASSLRQGTTEAFF	TGCGCCAGCAGCTTGCGGCAGGGCACCACTGAAGCTTTCTTT
NA	TRBJ2-3	TRBD2	TRBV7-2	CASSLTSGQVADTQYF	TGTGCCAGCAGCTTAACTAGCGGGCAGGTCGCCGATACGCAGTATTTT
NA	TRBJ1-4	NA	TRBV2	CASSPEINEKLFF	TGTGCCAGCAGTCCAGAGATTAATGAAAAACTGTTTTTT
once	TRBJ1-4	NA	TRBV23-1	CASSLQGPVFF	TGCGCCAGCAGTCTCCAGGGGCCCGTGTTTTTT
NA	TRBJ2-3	NA	TRBV27	CASSSVAPPSTDTQYF	TGTGCCAGCAGTTCCGTCGCCCCTCCCAGCACAGATACGCAGTATTTT
NA	TRBJ2-2	NA	TRBV11-2	CASSPPDSSRPGELFF	TGTGCCAGCAGCCCACCTGACAGTTCTCGACCCGGGGAGCTGTTTTTT
once	TRBJ2-5	NA	TRBV2	CASSEKETQYF	TGTGCCAGCAGTGAGAAAGAGACCCAGTACTTC
NA	TRBJ1-1	NA	TRBV30	CAWSGDSNTEAFF	TGTGCCTGGAGTGGAGACAGCAACACTGAAGCTTTCTTT
NA	TRBJ2-3	TRBD1	TRBV5-1	CASSSGTGGAGDTQYF	TGCGCCAGCAGCTCCGGGACAGGGGGCGCGGGAGATACGCAGTATTTT
NA	TRBJ2-5	TRBD1	TRBV5-4	CASSLGQGGQETQYF	TGTGCCAGCAGCTTGGGACAGGGGGGCCAAGAGACCCAGTACTTC
NA	TRBJ2-6	NA	TRBV5-4	CASSQDPGSGANVLTF	TGTGCCAGCAGCCAAGATCCAGGCTCTGGGGCCAACGTCCTGACTTTC
NA	TRBJ2-1	NA	TRBV6-5	CASSPPGDEQFF	TGTGCCAGCAGCCCACCCGGCGATGAGCAGTTCTTC
NA	TRBJ2-1	NA	TRBV5-6	CASSPNGGGVEQFF	TGTGCCAGCAGCCCAAACGGAGGGGGCGTTGAGCAGTTCTTC
NA	TRBJ2-3	NA	TRBV11-2	CASTLGGVWTDTQYF	TGTGCCAGCACCTTAGGCGGGGTTTGGACAGATACGCAGTATTTT
NA	TRBJ1-5	NA	TRBV5-1	CASSLGGKDQPQHF	TGCGCCAGCAGCTTAGGGGGAAAGGATCAGCCCCAGCATTTT
NA	TRBJ2-5	NA	TRBV10-1	CASSVVRETQYF	TGCGCCAGCAGTGTTGTGCGGGAGACCCAGTACTTC
NA	TRBJ2-7	NA	TRBV30	CAWSSGLLIGGAPYEQYF	TGTGCCTGGTCATCCGGACTATTAATCGGGGGAGCACCCTACGAGCAGTACTTC
NA	TRBJ1-1	NA	TRBV29-1	CSVEHGGANTEAFF	TGCAGCGTTGAACACGGGGGCGCGAACACTGAAGCTTTCTTT
NA	TRBJ1-2	TRBD1	TRBV18	CASSPPAGGDYGYTF	TGTGCCAGCTCACCACCGGCAGGGGGCGACTATGGCTACACCTTC
NA	TRBJ1-2	TRBD1	TRBV5-1	CASSQDRAGIYGYTF	TGCGCCAGCAGCCAAGACAGGGCGGGTATCTATGGCTACACCTTC
NA	TRBJ2-4	TRBD1	TRBV5-6	CASSLSGQAIVDIQYF	TGTGCCAGCAGCTTGTCCGGACAGGCGATTGTGGACATTCAGTACTTC
NA	TRBJ2-7	NA	TRBV11-2	CASSTGGTYYEQYF	TGTGCCAGCAGCACTGGGGGGACCTACTACGAGCAGTACTTC
NA	TRBJ2-3	TRBD1	TRBV5-1	CASSLGQGADTQYF	TGCGCCAGCAGCTTGGGACAGGGGGCAGATACGCAGTATTTT
NA	TRBJ1-1	NA	TRBV4-2	CASSLRSGEIMNTEAFF	TGTGCCAGCAGCTTGCGTTCGGGGGAGATCATGAACACTGAAGCTTTCTTT
NA	TRBJ2-7	NA	TRBV5-6	CASSLGLMGVYEQYF	TGTGCCAGCAGCTTGGGCCTGATGGGGGTCTACGAGCAGTACTTC
once	TRBJ2-7	TRBD1	TRBV6-5	CASNPGDRAHEQYF	TGTGCCAGCAATCCAGGGGACAGGGCCCACGAGCAGTACTTC
NA	TRBJ1-5	NA	TRBV27	CASSLSIGGNQPQHF	TGTGCCAGCAGTTTATCGATTGGGGGGAATCAGCCCCAGCATTTT
NA	TRBJ2-7	TRBD1	TRBV6-1	CASSAGTGLFPAEQYF	TGTGCCAGCAGTGCGGGGACAGGGCTCTTCCCGGCCGAGCAGTACTTC
few	TRBJ2-1	NA	TRBV2	CASSDYGTANNEQFF	TGTGCCAGCAGTGATTATGGGACTGCAAACAATGAGCAGTTCTTC
few	TRBJ2-1	TRBD2	TRBV10-1	CASSFPRGVGQFF	TGCGCCAGCAGTTTCCCCCGGGGGGTGGGGCAGTTCTTC
once	TRBJ1-1	NA	TRBV11-2	CASSRERQARAFF	TGTGCCAGCAGCAGAGAACGACAGGCAAGGGCTTTCTTT